This T cell receptor (beta chain) originates from a study of Tregs in tolerant kidney transplant recipients. Using immunoSEQ multiplex PCR, the repertoire was profiled, and TCRdb retains in-frame clones only, with some absent. The repertoire consists of tens of thousands of clones, with 93% occurring once and the leading ten covering 1.6%. Mixed chimerism was transient after nonmyeloablative marrow transplants from related graft donors. Unstimulated Tregs (CD4+CD25+CD127-) and CD4+CD25- non-Tregs were sorted from PBMCs. A note on this clone: What it recognizes is unknown.

Trimming cost V 1 base and J 8 bases, with 12 bases left between them. This CDR3 comprises 14 residues. Germline CDR1 reads SSHAT; CDR2 reads FNYEAQ (reference sequence). General study results and limits: Changing PCR primers prevented nucleotide comparison between some patients' samples. Expanding Tregs on activated donor B cells appeared to best identify donor-specific TCRbeta clones. No direct test of biological reproducibility was done here.

J is TRBJ2-1 and V is TRBV7-7; possible D gene TRBD2, 5 bases. This receptor was taken from a human patient who received a combined kidney and bone marrow transplant. T cells may partly derive from the graft donor. The sample here was CD4+ T cells from blood (PBMCs), taken 12 months after the transplant. Here the CDR3 DNA reads TGTGCCAGCAGCTTAGAAGGAGCCGGGGATGAGCAGTTCTTC. It is translated as CASSLEGAGDEQFF.